Presented here are 28 T cell receptor beta chains from one specimen sequenced in a study of tumor-infiltrating lymphocytes in primary liver carcinoma. Starting material of about 480 ng total RNA yielded TCR beta cDNA via a constant-region primer. Nested multiplex PCR, run for three rounds with slightly modified ARM-PCR, yielded TCR beta libraries. TRBV1-TRBV30 forward primers and a C-beta reverse primer were used in the first two PCR rounds, which each ran for around 11 cycles. TCRdb redid the calling of the multiplex PCR reads with MiXCR, one entry per CDR3 protein. The sample yields approximately 42,000 distinct CDR3 sequences, about 75% seen once. Unsorted bulk tissue (roughly 19-30 mg) underwent RNA and DNA co-extraction. The sample consisted of tumor-adjacent normal liver tissue. Every receptor here comes from a woman in her twenties or thirties with primary liver carcinoma and hepatitis B virus infection.

In DNA, the CDR3 is TGTGCCAGCAGTATGGGGGGGGGTATTTACAATGGGAAGTTCTTC. Translated: CASSMGGGIYNGKFF. This sequence joins TRBV12-3 or TRBV12-4 and TRBJ2-1; 7 bases agree with TRBD2. Losses at the gene ends were 5 bases for V and 14 bases for J; bases not matched to a gene: 18. The CDR3 loop spans 15 amino acids.

In the case of this clonotype: One junction end does not reproduce the germline sequence, and a read error may be involved. The chain uses TRBV4-2 and TRBJ2-6; 8 bases fit TRBD1. The CDR3 totals 18 residues. In germline, CDR1 is LGHNA, CDR2 YNFKEQ. CDR3 region: CASNARAGGPVGAIVLTF. CDR3 nucleotides: TGTGCCAGCAACGCAAGGGCAGGGGGCCCCGTAGGGGCCATCGTCCTGACTTTC.

With regard to this clonotype: It is likely a read error, because the conserved phenylalanine at the end of the CDR3 is missing. The CDR3 DNA is TGTGCCAGCAGTCAGACGGGGTCTGGAGCTTTCTTG. It translates to CASSQTGSGAFL. V usage is TRBV11-3 and J usage is TRBJ1-1, with unresolved D. Germline V gene lookup returns CDR1 SGHNT and CDR2 YENEEA. V lost 6 bases and J 10 bases, leaving 15 bases between the germline ends. This CDR3 spans 12 amino acids.

Concerning this clonotype itself: Germline and junction disagree at one end, which may indicate a read error. The V and J genes are TRBV28 and TRBJ2-2; D gene unclear. Per germline, CDR1 MDHEN and CDR2 SYDVKM. The CDR3 length is 13 residues. CDR3 bases: TGTGCCAGTAGTTTAAGTGGCATCGGGGAGCTGTTTTTT. The encoded protein is CASSLSGIGELFF.

The V and J genes are TRBV6-1 and TRBJ2-2; 7 bases are a match to TRBD1. The V segment lost 6 bases and the J segment 9 bases; nucleotides outside the gene matches: 13. CDR3 length: 15 residues. CDR1 MNHNS and CDR2 SASEGT come from the germline V gene. Here the CDR3 reads CASRAPGGGARELFF. CDR3 coding DNA: TGTGCCAGCAGAGCACCAGGGGGTGGGGCCCGGGAGCTGTTTTTT.

In the case of this clonotype: The CDR3 carries no conserved terminal phenylalanine or tryptophan, so it likely arises from a read error. The chain links TRBV11-1 to TRBJ1-1; D is uncertain. Trimming shortened V by 5 bases and J by 0 bases, and 13 bases separated the two germline ends. The CDR3 is 15 residues long. Germline CDR1 SGHAT, CDR2 FQDESV (reference sequence). The DNA for the CDR3 is TGTGCCAGCAGCCCCCGAGCAGTCATGAACACTGAAGCTTTCTCT. Protein product: CASSPRAVMNTEAFS.

Points on this clonotype: One junction end does not reproduce the germline sequence, and a read error may be involved. The chain combines TRBV4-3 with TRBJ2-7, with D uncertain. The CDR3 contains 14 residues. Germline V gene sequence: CDR1 LGHNA, CDR2 YSLEER. The CDR3 sequence is CASSQGHLDHEQYF. Here the CDR3 DNA reads TGTGCCAGCAGCCAAGGGCACCTAGACCACGAGCAGTACTTC.

On this clonotype: Mismatch with germline at one junction end may stem from a read error. V gene TRBV4-1 combines with J gene TRBJ2-7; 8 positions agree with TRBD1. The CDR3 is 16 amino acids. Germline CDR1 reads MGHRA; CDR2 reads YSYEKL. The CDR3 reads CASNQESATGVNEQYF. The CDR3 DNA reads TGCGCCAGCAACCAAGAGAGCGCGACAGGGGTCAACGAACAGTACTTC.

A remark on this clonotype: At one boundary the junction diverges from the germline segment, which might be a read error. This chain connects TRBV11-2 to TRBJ2-1, with 13 nucleotides matching TRBD2. Germline V gives CDR1 SGHAT, CDR2 FQNNGV. The CDR3 has 16 residues. CDR3 protein: CASRVTSGRVDNGQFF. CDR3 sequence (DNA): TGTGCAAGCAGGGTTACTAGCGGGAGGGTCGACAATGGGCAGTTCTTC.

About this clonotype itself: An end of the junction differs from the germline gene, which may be a read error. The V and J genes are TRBV11-2 and TRBJ1-2, with 7 bases that match TRBD1. This CDR3 has 13 residues. Germline loops: CDR1 SGHAT, CDR2 FQNNGV. CDR3 loop: CDNTQGGGGGFIF. The CDR3 DNA follows: TGTGACAACACTCAGGGGGGGGGTGGAGGCTTCATCTTC.

Concerning this clonotype: Since the CDR3 does not end with the conserved phenylalanine or tryptophan, this likely comes from a read error. The chain is built from TRBV30 and TRBJ1-5, with 7 bases matching TRBD1. The CDR3 spans 15 residues. Germline V CDR1 and CDR2: GTSNPN, SVGIG (reference sequence). CDR3 bases: TGTGCCTGGAGTGGGGGAGGGGGCACCAATCAGCACCAGCATATT. The encoded protein is CAWSGGGGTNQHQHI.

The chain has TRBV6-5 and TRBJ1-1; D perhaps matches TRBD1 (5 bases). The germline V gene encodes CDR1 MNHEY and CDR2 SVGAGI. The CDR3 has 14 amino acids. V lost 4 bases to trimming and J lost 3 bases, with 12 bases between them. CDR3 bases: TGTGCCAGCAGTTCCGCTACAGGAGACACTGAAGCTTTCTTT. Translating it yields CASSSATGDTEAFF.

About this clonotype itself: One base away lies a much larger clone, so this may be a sequencing read error. The J gene is TRBJ1-2, the V gene TRBV28; D call uncertain. The length of the CDR3 is 13 residues. Germline V lookup: CDR1 MDHEN, CDR2 SYDVKM. V was cut by 6 bases and J by 4 bases, with 12 bases left in between. The CDR3 reads CASSDFVIYGYTF. For the CDR3, the DNA is TGTGCCAGCAGCGACTTCGTAATCTATGGCTACACCTTC.

The V call is TRBV4-2, the J call TRBJ2-7, with D uncertain. This CDR3 spans 13 amino acids. With 3 bases removed from V and 4 bases from J, the gap between germline ends came to 10 bases. Germline CDR1 is LGHNA and CDR2 is YNFKEQ. CDR3 bases: TGTGCCAGCAGCCAGTACGTGCCGTACGAGCAGTACTTC. It translates to CASSQYVPYEQYF.

Worth noting for this clonotype: The junction departs from the called germline gene at one end, perhaps through a read error. This chain connects TRBV6-6 to TRBJ2-3; the D gene is possibly TRBD2 (5 bases). The CDR3 runs to 13 residues. Germline V gives CDR1 MNHNY, CDR2 SVGAGI (reference sequence). The CDR3 DNA sequence: TGCGCCAGCAGTCTCCTTGAGGGAGATACGCATTGTTTT. Translation gives CASSLLEGDTHCF.

This clonotype was counted only a few times. Compared with germline, one end of the junction differs, possibly owing to a read error. V usage is TRBV11-2 and J usage is TRBJ2-7, with 7 nucleotides matching TRBD1. The CDR3 is 13 residues long. CDR1 and CDR2 (germline): SGHAT, FQNNGV. As DNA, the CDR3 is TGTGTCAGCATAGGGGGCAGGATCTACGAGCAGTACTTC. Translated: CVSIGGRIYEQYF.

A remark on this clonotype: The limits of the CDR3 on the DNA are not certain, so only TCRdb's listed CDR3 is given. The J gene is TRBJ1-1, the V gene TRBV7-9; no DNA check was done on the table's D call, TRBD1. The CDR3 adds up to 16 amino acids, both ends counted. Per the germline V gene, CDR1 is SEHNR and CDR2 is FQNEAQ (reference sequence). The CDR3 sequence is CASSFGQGAENTEVFF.

Concerning this clonotype: Since no conserved phenylalanine or tryptophan closes the CDR3, a read error is the likely cause. This chain uses TRBV10-3 with TRBJ1-1; D remains unclear. Germline CDR1 reads ENHRY; CDR2 reads SYGVKD. This CDR3 contains 13 residues. In nucleotides, the CDR3 is TGTGCCATCAGTGAGGGGTGGAACACTCAAGCTTTCATT. The encoded protein is CAISEGWNTQAFI.

As concerns this clonotype: The conserved final phenylalanine or tryptophan is absent from the CDR3, which likely points to a read error. This chain uses TRBV29-1 with TRBJ1-2; D is unclear. This CDR3 comprises 12 residues. The germline gives CDR1 SQVTM, CDR2 ANQGSEA. CDR3 region: CSVTGRPYGYTL. Written as DNA, the CDR3 is TGTAGCGTTACGGGCAGGCCATATGGCTACACCTTG.

The genes are TRBV20-1 and TRBJ2-7; D remains unclear. The V and J ends lost 0 bases and 2 bases respectively, with 14 bases between them. This CDR3 comprises 15 residues. The V gene's germline CDR1 is DFQATT and CDR2 SNEGSKA (reference sequence). The CDR3, as DNA: TGCAGTGCTAGAGACGAAGGAGTTCTGGCCTACGAGCAGTACTTC. Translated, it gives CSARDEGVLAYEQYF.

The chain recombines TRBV11-3 with TRBJ2-2, with 7 bases matching TRBD2. Unmatched junction bases numbered 17, after V lost 7 bases and J lost 6 bases. Germline CDR1 is SGHNT and CDR2 is YENEEA. The CDR3 totals 17 residues. The CDR3 DNA is TGTGCCAGCACCCAGATCCGCGGGAGAACTCATCCCGGGGAGCTGTTTTTT. Translated, it gives CASTQIRGRTHPGELFF. Looking up the rest from reference TRBV11-3 and TRBJ2-2 gives the full variable domain: EAGVVQSPRYKIIEKKQPVAFWCNPISGHNTLYWYLQNLGQGPELLIRYENEEAVDDSQLPKDRFSAERLKGVDSTLKIQPAELGDSAVYLCASTQIRGRTHPGELFFGEGSRLTVL.

This clonotype turned up a few times. This clone may be a read error of a much larger clone one base away. The chain is built from TRBV7-9 and TRBJ2-5; possible D gene TRBD1, 7 bases. There are 16 residues in the CDR3. The germline V gene has CDR1 SEHNR and CDR2 FQNEAQ (reference sequence). CDR3 amino acids: CTSSPEGASRLETQYF. In nucleotides, the CDR3 is TGTACCAGCAGCCCGGAGGGGGCGAGTAGGTTGGAGACCCAGTACTTC.

Comment on this clonotype: A read error may be the cause here, since a much bigger clone is one base away. The V gene is TRBV11-1, the J gene TRBJ2-3; 7 bases are a match to TRBD2. Germline CDR1 is SGHAT and CDR2 is FQDESV (reference sequence). This CDR3 region has 14 residues. The DNA of the CDR3 is TGTGCCAGCAGCATAAGGCAACGTGCGGGAGAGTCTCACTTT. Encoded protein: CASSIRQRAGESHF. Full variable domain (remainder filled in from reference TRBV11-1 and TRBJ2-3): EAEVAQSPRYKITEKSQAVAFWCDPISGHATLYWYRQILGQGPELLVQFQDESVVDDSQLPKDRFSAERLKGVDSTLKIQPAELGDSAMYLCASSIRQRAGESHFGPGTRLTVL.

The table lists this clonotype with a few counts. Being one base from a much bigger clone, this may be a read error. The chain carries TRBV5-1 and TRBJ1-6; D remains ambiguous. Germline CDR1 reads SGHRS; CDR2 reads YFSETQ. The CDR3 is made up of 13 amino acids. In DNA, the CDR3 is TGCGCCAGCAGCTTGGGGACCAATTCATCCCTCCACTTT. Its protein is CASSLGTNSSLHF.

A word on this clonotype: Its ends do not fully match the called genes, so a read error is possible. V and J are TRBV28 and TRBJ2-2, with a tentative D call TRBD2 (5 bases). The CDR3 is 15 residues long. The germline V gene has CDR1 MDHEN and CDR2 SYDVKM. The CDR3 nucleotides read TGTGCCAGCAGTTTAGTCGTATTGAACACCGGGGAACTGTTTTTT. This sequence encodes CASSLVVLNTGELFF. Full variable domain (outside the CDR3, taken from reference TRBV28 and TRBJ2-2): DVKVTQSSRYLVKRTGEKVFLECVQDMDHENMFWYRQDPGLGLRLIYFSYDVKMKEKGDIPEGYSVSREKKERFSLILESASTNQTSMYLCASSLVVLNTGELFFGEGSRLTVL.

The chain uses TRBV12-5 and TRBJ2-1, with TRBD2 identical over 7 bases. Per germline, CDR1 LGHNT and CDR2 FRNRAP. The CDR3 is made up of 15 amino acids. Germline trimming cut 8 bases from V and 8 bases from J; bases unmatched to any gene: 15. In DNA form, the CDR3 reads TGTGCTAGTAGGACTGGGACTACCCGTATGGATGAGCAGTTCTTC. Its translation: CASRTGTTRMDEQFF.

For this clonotype: One junction end does not reproduce the germline sequence, and a read error may be involved. The rearrangement uses TRBV6-6 and TRBJ2-7; D possibly corresponds to TRBD2 (6 bases). Germline V lookup: CDR1 MNHNY, CDR2 SVGAGI (reference sequence). CDR3 length equals 16 residues. CDR3: CATSSTGSAVNYEQYF. The CDR3 DNA reads TGTGCCACCAGTAGCACCGGGAGCGCGGTCAACTACGAGCAGTACTTC.

Concerning this clonotype itself: The junction departs from the called germline gene at one end, perhaps through a read error. This chain connects TRBV5-6 to TRBJ2-7; D not resolved. This CDR3 is 14 amino acids long. Germline CDR1 reads SGHDT; CDR2 reads YYEEEE. The CDR3 loop reads CASSPYTNSYERYF. CDR3 DNA: TGTGCCAGCAGTCCATACACAAACTCCTACGAGCGGTACTTC.